This T cell receptor (beta chain) emerged from a study of metastatic and nonmetastatic thyroid tumors. Background on the study: Patients with malignant and benign thyroid disease provided blood and tumor or nodule tissue, whose repertoires were compared.

Looked up from germline, CDR1 is MNHEY and CDR2 is SVGAGI. This CDR3 is 15 amino acids long. Trimming took off 0 bases at V and 7 bases at J, with 15 bases between the two ends. As processed by the authors: Clinicopathological groups differed in CDR3, with these differences serving to build a distant-metastasis classifier for papillary thyroid cancer. From the PCR reads, TCRdb re-called clones with MiXCR. For this entry, the V and J calls and clone size follow TCRdb and not the study's own pipeline. The sample shows 20,000 to 30,000 clones, 10% to 15% of them seen only once. The table lists this clone with many counts. As yet, its antigen is unknown. Prior to thyroid surgery, none of the patients had received any treatment. Overall study results and limits: In blood and tumor, TCR beta diversity was reportedly significantly higher in malignant thyroid tumors than in benign nodules.

The source is a female donor with papillary thyroid cancer or a benign thyroid nodule (not recorded which). Some clones in this sample may be carry-over from other donors' samples. This rearrangement joins TRBV6-5 to TRBJ1-2; weak D call: TRBD1 (6 bases). The sample taken for sequencing was blood. The CDR3 DNA follows: TGTGCCAGCAGTTACTCGAGGGGGAGCGGTGGTGGCTACACCTTC. This encodes CASSYSRGSGGGYTF.